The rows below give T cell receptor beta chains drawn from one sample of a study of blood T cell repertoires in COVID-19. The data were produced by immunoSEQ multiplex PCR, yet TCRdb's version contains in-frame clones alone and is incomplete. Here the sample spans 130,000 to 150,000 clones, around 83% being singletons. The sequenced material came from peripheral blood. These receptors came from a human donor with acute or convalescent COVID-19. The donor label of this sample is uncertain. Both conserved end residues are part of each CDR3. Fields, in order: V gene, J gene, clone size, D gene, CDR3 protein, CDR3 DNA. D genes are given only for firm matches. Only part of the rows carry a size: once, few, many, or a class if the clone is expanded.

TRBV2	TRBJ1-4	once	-	CASSADRYEKLFF	TGTGCCAGCAGCGCTGACAGATATGAAAAACTGTTTTTT
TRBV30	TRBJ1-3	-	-	CAWRRFSGNTIYF	TGTGCCTGGAGGCGGTTCTCTGGAAACACCATATATTTT
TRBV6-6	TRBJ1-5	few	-	CASSYPDSLNQPQHF	TGTGCCAGCAGTTACCCGGACAGCCTCAATCAGCCCCAGCATTTT
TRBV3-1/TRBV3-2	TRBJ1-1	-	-	CASTARGGTEAFF	TGTGCCAGCACTGCTAGGGGGGGTACTGAAGCTTTCTTT
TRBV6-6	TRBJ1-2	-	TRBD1	CASSYPPGGVYYGYTF	TGTGCCAGCAGTTACCCCCCAGGGGGCGTCTACTATGGCTACACCTTC
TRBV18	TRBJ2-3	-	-	CASSPRAGISTDTQYF	TGTGCCAGCTCACCAAGGGCAGGGATAAGCACAGATACGCAGTATTTT
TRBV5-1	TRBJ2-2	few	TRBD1	CASRPQGQVSSVGELFF	TGCGCCAGCAGGCCCCAGGGACAGGTTTCAAGTGTCGGGGAGCTGTTTTTT
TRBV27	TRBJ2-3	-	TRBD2	CASSSRTSGNTDTQYF	TGTGCCAGCAGTTCCAGGACTAGCGGGAACACAGATACGCAGTATTTT
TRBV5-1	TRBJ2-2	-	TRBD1	CASSSQGAPTGELFF	TGCGCCAGCAGCTCTCAGGGGGCGCCCACCGGGGAGCTGTTTTTT
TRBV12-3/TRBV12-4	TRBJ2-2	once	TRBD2	CASRLGGTGELFF	TGTGCCAGCAGATTGGGGGGGACCGGGGAGCTGTTTTTT
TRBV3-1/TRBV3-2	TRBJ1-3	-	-	CASSQAGVDTIYF	TGTGCCAGCAGCCAAGCAGGGGTGGACACCATATATTTT
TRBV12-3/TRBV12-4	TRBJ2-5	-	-	CASKVTGEETQYF	TGTGCCAGCAAAGTCACGGGGGAAGAGACCCAGTACTTC
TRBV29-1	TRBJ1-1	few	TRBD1	CSVVNRGMNTEAFF	TGCAGCGTTGTAAACAGGGGAATGAACACTGAAGCTTTCTTT
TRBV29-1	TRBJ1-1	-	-	CSVLQGLFAFF	TGCAGCGTTCTTCAGGGTTTGTTTGCTTTCTTT
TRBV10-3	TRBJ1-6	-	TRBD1	CAISEGWGQAQGPLHF	TGTGCCATCAGTGAAGGGTGGGGACAGGCCCAAGGACCCCTCCACTTT
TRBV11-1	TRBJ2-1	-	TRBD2	CASSQGLAGGYNEQFF	TGTGCCAGCAGCCAGGGACTAGCGGGGGGGTACAATGAGCAGTTCTTC
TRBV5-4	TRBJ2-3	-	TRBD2	CASSLSKTSDTQYF	TGTGCCAGCAGCTTGTCGAAGACTAGCGATACGCAGTATTTT
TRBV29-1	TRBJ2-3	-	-	CSVTRGNTDTQYF	TGCAGCGTCACCCGAGGGAACACAGATACGCAGTATTTT
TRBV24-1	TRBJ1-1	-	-	CATSDFWNTEAFF	TGTGCCACCAGTGATTTCTGGAACACTGAAGCTTTCTTT
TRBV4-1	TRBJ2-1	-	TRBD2	CASSQDRTSLIGNEQFF	TGCGCCAGCAGCCAAGACCGGACTAGCCTAATCGGCAATGAGCAGTTCTTC
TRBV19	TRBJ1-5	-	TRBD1	CASSGQSGQPQHF	TGTGCCAGTTCGGGACAGAGTGGTCAGCCCCAGCATTTT
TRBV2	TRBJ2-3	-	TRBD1	CASSVGQGAGPLDTQYF	TGTGCCAGCAGCGTCGGACAGGGAGCCGGCCCGTTAGATACGCAGTATTTT
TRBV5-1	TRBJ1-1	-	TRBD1	CASSLGTGYTEAFF	TGCGCCAGCAGCTTGGGGACAGGGTACACTGAAGCTTTCTTT
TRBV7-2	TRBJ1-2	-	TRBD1	CASSARQGRTYTF	TGTGCCAGCAGCGCGAGACAGGGAAGAACGTACACCTTC
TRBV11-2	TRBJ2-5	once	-	CASSLGESTRSYQETQYF	TGTGCCAGCAGCTTAGGGGAATCGACTAGATCGTACCAAGAGACCCAGTACTTC
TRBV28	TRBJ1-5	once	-	CASTTGEGRQPQHF	TGTGCCAGCACTACCGGGGAGGGGCGGCAGCCCCAGCATTTT
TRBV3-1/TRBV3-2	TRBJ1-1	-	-	CASSQAAFGARTEAFF	TGTGCCAGCAGCCAGGCAGCCTTTGGGGCGCGGACTGAAGCTTTCTTT
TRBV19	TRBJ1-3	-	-	CASSPGTTGNTIYF	TGTGCCAGTAGTCCCGGGACAACTGGAAACACCATATATTTT
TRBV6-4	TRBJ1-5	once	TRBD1	CASSEQGAGQPQHF	TGTGCCAGCAGTGAACAGGGGGCTGGACAGCCCCAGCATTTT
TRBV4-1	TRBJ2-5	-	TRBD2	CASSLGTSGAQETQYF	TGCGCCAGCAGCCTCGGGACTAGCGGGGCCCAAGAGACCCAGTACTTC
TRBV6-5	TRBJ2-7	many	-	CASRDMRYEQYF	TGTGCCAGCAGGGACATGCGGTACGAGCAGTACTTC
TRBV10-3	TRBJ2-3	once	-	CAISWGPTDTQYF	TGTGCCATCAGTTGGGGGCCCACAGATACGCAGTATTTT
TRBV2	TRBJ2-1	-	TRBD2	CASSAYTSGYNEQFF	TGTGCCAGCAGTGCCTATACTAGCGGTTACAATGAGCAGTTCTTC
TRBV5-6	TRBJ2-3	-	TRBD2	CASSPTDRLAASTDTQYF	TGTGCCAGCAGCCCGACTGACCGACTAGCGGCTAGCACAGATACGCAGTATTTT
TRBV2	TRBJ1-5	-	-	CASRRGGVSNQPQHF	TGTGCCAGCAGGAGAGGGGGGGTTAGCAATCAGCCCCAGCATTTT
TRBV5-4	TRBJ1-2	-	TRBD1	CASSRLGTDYGYTF	TGTGCCAGCAGCCGCCTCGGGACAGACTATGGCTACACCTTC
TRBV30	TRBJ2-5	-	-	CAWNRLRTNQETQYF	TGTGCCTGGAATCGTCTGAGGACAAATCAAGAGACCCAGTACTTC
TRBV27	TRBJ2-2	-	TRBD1	CASSFGRQGRTGELFF	TGTGCCAGCAGCTTTGGGAGACAGGGGCGGACCGGGGAGCTGTTTTTT
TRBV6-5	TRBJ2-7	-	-	CASRSNSRQSLSF	TGTGCCAGCCGCAGTAATAGCCGGCAGAGTTTGAGCTTC
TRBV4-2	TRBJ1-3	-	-	CASSQAVGQRSGNTIYF	TGTGCCAGCAGCCAAGCTGTCGGACAGCGCTCTGGAAACACCATATATTTT
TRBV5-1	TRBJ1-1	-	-	CASSSEQGRTEAFF	TGCGCCAGCAGCTCGGAACAGGGTCGCACTGAAGCTTTCTTT
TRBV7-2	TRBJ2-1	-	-	CASSRARRGFGNEQFF	TGTGCCAGCAGCCGCGCTCGCAGGGGCTTCGGGAATGAGCAGTTCTTC
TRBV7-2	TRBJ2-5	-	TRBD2	CASSFGTTLETQYF	TGTGCCAGCAGCTTTGGGACTACCTTAGAGACCCAGTACTTC
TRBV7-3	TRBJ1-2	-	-	CASSSPDSYGYTF	TGTGCCAGCAGCTCGCCGGACAGCTATGGCTACACCTTC
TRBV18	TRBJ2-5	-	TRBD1	CASSRTGGLVQETQYF	TGTGCCAGCTCCAGGACAGGGGGTCTTGTCCAAGAGACCCAGTACTTC
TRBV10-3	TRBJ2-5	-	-	CAISSAGQETQYF	TGTGCCATCAGCTCGGCGGGCCAAGAGACCCAGTACTTC
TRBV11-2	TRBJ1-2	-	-	CASSLALGQNYGYTF	TGTGCCAGCAGCTTAGCCCTTGGACAGAACTATGGCTACACCTTC